This entry lists 7 T cell receptor beta chains sequenced from one sample in a study of shared T cell receptors in the human thymus. Data came from immunoSEQ multiplex PCR; TCRdb stores just in-frame clones and leaves some out. The sample yields almost 550,000 clones, about 80% seen once. This sample was also put to use in a study of human thymus T cells.

The sequenced sample was thymocytes. The receptors shown here come from a boy in the first two years of life with a congenital heart defect.

This clone occurred a few times. The chain is built from TRBV15 and TRBJ1-5, with D uncertain. Trimming pared 0 bases from V and 2 bases from J, leaving 8 bases between. The germline gives CDR1 LNHNV, CDR2 YYDKDF (reference sequence). The CDR3 loop spans 15 amino acids. CDR3 sequence (DNA): TGTGCCACCAGCAGAGATCCGGTGGGCAATCAGCCCCAGCATTTT. The encoded protein is CATSRDPVGNQPQHF. Full variable domain (outside the CDR3, taken from reference TRBV15 and TRBJ1-5): DAMVIQNPRYQVTQFGKPVTLSCSQTLNHNVMYWYQQKSSQAPKLLFHYYDKDFNNEADTPDNFQSRRPNTSFCFLDIRSPGLGDTAMYLCATSRDPVGNQPQHFGDGTRLSIL.

This clone was seen once. The CDR3 DNA follows: TGTGCCTGGAATGGCCAGCGGGGGGAGGAGCTGTTTTTT. Translating it yields CAWNGQRGEELFF. The chain is built from TRBV30 and TRBJ2-2, with TRBD2 identical over 9 bases. CDR1 is GTSNPN and CDR2 is SVGIG in the germline V gene (reference sequence). After removal of 4 bases from V and 10 bases from J, the junction contained 7 bases not matched to a gene. The CDR3 sequence is 13 residues long.

The chain is built from TRBV27 and TRBJ2-3, with TRBD1 identical over 9 bases. V trimming: 6 bases; J trimming: 4 bases; junction bases outside the gene matches: 8. CDR1 MNHEY and CDR2 SMNVEV come from the germline V gene (reference sequence). This CDR3 spans 15 amino acids. The CDR3 spells CASSQGGQGPDTQYF. For the CDR3, the DNA is TGTGCCAGCAGCCAGGGGGGACAGGGACCAGATACGCAGTATTTT.

In this sample, this clone turned up once. The V gene is TRBV5-1, the J gene TRBJ2-7; D gene unclear. The CDR3 sequence is 14 residues long. The V gene's germline CDR1 is SGHRS and CDR2 YFSETQ. Trimming removed 4 bases at V and 2 bases at J, with 13 bases between. The CDR3 loop is CASSPWLMTYEQYF. CDR3 in DNA: TGCGCCAGCAGCCCGTGGCTGATGACCTACGAGCAGTACTTC. Combining the CDR3 with reference TRBV5-1 and TRBJ2-7 gives the whole variable domain KAGVTQTPRYLIKTRGQQVTLSCSPISGHRSVSWYQQTPGQGLQFLFEYFSETQRNKGNFPGRFSGRQFSNSRSEMNVSTLELGDSALYLCASSPWLMTYEQYFGPGTRLTVT.

The gene calls are TRBV6-4 and TRBJ2-3; the match to TRBD2 covers 14 bases. The germline gives CDR1 MRHNA, CDR2 SNTAGT. J lost 6 bases, V lost 3 bases, and 5 bases had no gene match. The CDR3 contains 16 residues. The CDR3 spells CASSETSGRASDTQYF. In nucleotides, the CDR3 is TGTGCCAGCAGTGAGACTAGCGGGAGGGCATCCGATACGCAGTATTTT.

CDR3 sequence reads: CASSPLYGTGISYEQYF. The CDR3 bases are TGTGCCAGCAGTCCCCTTTATGGGACAGGGATCTCCTACGAGCAGTACTTC. The rearrangement links TRBV28 to TRBJ2-7, with 9 positions matching TRBD1. Germline V gives CDR1 MDHEN, CDR2 SYDVKM. The CDR3 has 17 residues. J lost 0 bases, V lost 5 bases, and 11 bases had no gene match. The whole variable domain, filled in from reference TRBV28 and TRBJ2-7, reads DVKVTQSSRYLVKRTGEKVFLECVQDMDHENMFWYRQDPGLGLRLIYFSYDVKMKEKGDIPEGYSVSREKKERFSLILESASTNQTSMYLCASSPLYGTGISYEQYFGPGTRLTVT.

The chain carries TRBV28 and TRBJ1-4, with D possibly TRBD1 on 5 matching bases. V was clipped by 6 bases and J by 5 bases, with 13 bases between them. Germline V gene data show CDR1 as MDHEN and CDR2 as SYDVKM. The CDR3 consists of 14 residues. The CDR3 sequence is CASSPNGGNEKLFF. The CDR3 DNA follows: TGTGCCAGCAGCCCCAACGGGGGGAATGAAAAACTGTTTTTT.